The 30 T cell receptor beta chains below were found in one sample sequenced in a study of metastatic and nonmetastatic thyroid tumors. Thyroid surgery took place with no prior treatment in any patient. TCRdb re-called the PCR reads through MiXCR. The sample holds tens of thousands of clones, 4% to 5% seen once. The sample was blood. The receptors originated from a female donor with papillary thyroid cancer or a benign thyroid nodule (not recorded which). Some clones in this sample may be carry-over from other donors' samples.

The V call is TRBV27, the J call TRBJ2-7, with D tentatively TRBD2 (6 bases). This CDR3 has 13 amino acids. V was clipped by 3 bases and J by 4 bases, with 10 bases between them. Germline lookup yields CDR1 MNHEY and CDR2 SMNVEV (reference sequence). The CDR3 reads CASSFGSFYEQYF. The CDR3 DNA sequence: TGTGCCAGCAGTTTCGGGAGTTTTTACGAGCAGTACTTC.

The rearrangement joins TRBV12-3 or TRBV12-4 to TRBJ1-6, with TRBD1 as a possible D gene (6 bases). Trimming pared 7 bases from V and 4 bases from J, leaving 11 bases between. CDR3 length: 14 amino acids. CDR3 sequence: CASNEQGYNSPLHF. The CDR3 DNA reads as TGTGCCAGCAACGAACAGGGTTATAATTCACCCCTCCACTTT.

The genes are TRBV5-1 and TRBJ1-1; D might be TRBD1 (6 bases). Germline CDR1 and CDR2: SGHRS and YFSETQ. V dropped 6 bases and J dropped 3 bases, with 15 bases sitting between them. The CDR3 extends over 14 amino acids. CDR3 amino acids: CASTRGGSDTEAFF. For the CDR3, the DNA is TGCGCCAGCACCCGAGGGGGATCGGACACTGAAGCTTTCTTT. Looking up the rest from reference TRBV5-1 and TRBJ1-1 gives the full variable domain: KAGVTQTPRYLIKTRGQQVTLSCSPISGHRSVSWYQQTPGQGLQFLFEYFSETQRNKGNFPGRFSGRQFSNSRSEMNVSTLELGDSALYLCASTRGGSDTEAFFGQGTRLTVV.

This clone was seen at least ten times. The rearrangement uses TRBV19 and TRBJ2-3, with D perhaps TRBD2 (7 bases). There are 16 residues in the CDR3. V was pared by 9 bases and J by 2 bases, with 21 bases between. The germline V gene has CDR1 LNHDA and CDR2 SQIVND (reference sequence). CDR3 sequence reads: CASTPKRGGYTDTQYF. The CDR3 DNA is TGTGCCAGCACTCCAAAGAGGGGGGGATACACAGATACGCAGTATTTT.

The CDR3 DNA follows: TGTGCCAGCAGTTTGTTGGGGGCGTTGGGCGAGCAGTACTTC. It yields the protein CASSLLGALGEQYF. The chain employs TRBV12-3 or TRBV12-4 and TRBJ2-7; tentatively, D is TRBD1 (6 bases). The CDR3 has 14 amino acids. Trimming pared 3 bases from V and 6 bases from J, leaving 15 bases between.

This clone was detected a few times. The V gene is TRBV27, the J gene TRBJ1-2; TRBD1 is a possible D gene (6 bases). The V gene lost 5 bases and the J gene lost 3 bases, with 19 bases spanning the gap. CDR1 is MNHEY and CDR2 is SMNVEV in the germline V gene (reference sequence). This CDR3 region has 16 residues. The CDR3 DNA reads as TGTGCCAGCAGTCCAAGTTCGGACAGCTCGTACTATGGCTACACCTTC. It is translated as CASSPSSDSSYYGYTF.

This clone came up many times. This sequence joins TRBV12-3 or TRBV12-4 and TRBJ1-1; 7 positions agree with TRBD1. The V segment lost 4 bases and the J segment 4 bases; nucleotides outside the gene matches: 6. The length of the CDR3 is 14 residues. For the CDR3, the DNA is TGTGCCAGCAGTTCAGACAGGGAGGCCACTGAAGCTTTCTTT. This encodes CASSSDREATEAFF.

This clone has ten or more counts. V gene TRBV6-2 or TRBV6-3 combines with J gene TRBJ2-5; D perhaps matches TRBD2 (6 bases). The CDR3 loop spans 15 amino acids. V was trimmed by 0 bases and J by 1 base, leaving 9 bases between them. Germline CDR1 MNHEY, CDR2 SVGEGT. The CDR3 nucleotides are TGTGCCAGCAGTTACTCTAGCGGAGGCCAAGAGACCCAGTACTTC. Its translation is CASSYSSGGQETQYF.

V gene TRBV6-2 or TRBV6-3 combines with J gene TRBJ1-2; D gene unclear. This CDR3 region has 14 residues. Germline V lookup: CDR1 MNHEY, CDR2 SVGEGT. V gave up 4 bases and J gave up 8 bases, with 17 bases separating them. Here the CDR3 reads CASSSPGRFLGYTF. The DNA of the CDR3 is TGTGCCAGCAGTTCTCCGGGAAGGTTTTTGGGCTACACCTTC.

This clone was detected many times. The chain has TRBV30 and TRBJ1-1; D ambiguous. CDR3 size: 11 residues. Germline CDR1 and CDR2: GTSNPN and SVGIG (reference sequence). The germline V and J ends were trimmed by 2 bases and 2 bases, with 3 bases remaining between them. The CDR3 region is CAWSLNTEAFF. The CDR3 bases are TGTGCCTGGAGTCTTAACACTGAAGCTTTCTTT.

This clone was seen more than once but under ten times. As DNA, the CDR3 is TGTGCCAGTGACGGGACTACCTCGGGGAAAAGTGAGCAGTTCTTC. Its protein product is CASDGTTSGKSEQFF. The V call is TRBV19, the J call TRBJ2-1; 7 nucleotides align to TRBD2. The CDR3 runs to 15 residues. J was trimmed by 9 bases and V by 8 bases; bases with no gene match: 16. Germline V gives CDR1 LNHDA, CDR2 SQIVND (reference sequence).

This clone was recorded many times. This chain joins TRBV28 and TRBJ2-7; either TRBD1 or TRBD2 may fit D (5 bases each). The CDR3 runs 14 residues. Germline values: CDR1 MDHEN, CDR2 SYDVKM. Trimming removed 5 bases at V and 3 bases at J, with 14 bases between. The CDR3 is CASSPGSRDYEQYF. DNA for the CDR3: TGTGCCAGCAGTCCAGGGAGCAGGGACTACGAGCAGTACTTC.

CDR3 sequence (DNA): TGTGCCAGCAGCTTAGGTATCGGGGACTTAGGGGAGCAGTTCTTC. Its translation is CASSLGIGDLGEQFF. The chain is built from TRBV7-9 and TRBJ2-1; tentative D call: TRBD2 (6 bases). This CDR3 has 15 amino acids. Per germline, CDR1 SEHNR and CDR2 FQNEAQ (reference sequence). V was shortened by 1 base and J by 10 bases, with 17 bases between the two germline ends.

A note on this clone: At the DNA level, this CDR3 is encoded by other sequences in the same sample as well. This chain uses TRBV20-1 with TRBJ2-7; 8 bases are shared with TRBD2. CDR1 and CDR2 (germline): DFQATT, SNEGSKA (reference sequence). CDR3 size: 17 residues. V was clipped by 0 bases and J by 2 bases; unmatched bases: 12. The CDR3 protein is CSARDETSESPTYEQYF. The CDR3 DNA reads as TGCAGTGCTAGAGACGAGACTAGCGAATCCCCTACCTACGAGCAGTACTTC.

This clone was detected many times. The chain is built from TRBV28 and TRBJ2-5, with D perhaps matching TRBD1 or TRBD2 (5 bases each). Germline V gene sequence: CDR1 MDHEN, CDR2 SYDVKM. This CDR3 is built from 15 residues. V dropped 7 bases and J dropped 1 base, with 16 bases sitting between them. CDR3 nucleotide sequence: TGTGCCAGCAACAATCCCTCGGGGCCCCAAGAGACCCAGTACTTC. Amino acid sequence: CASNNPSGPQETQYF.

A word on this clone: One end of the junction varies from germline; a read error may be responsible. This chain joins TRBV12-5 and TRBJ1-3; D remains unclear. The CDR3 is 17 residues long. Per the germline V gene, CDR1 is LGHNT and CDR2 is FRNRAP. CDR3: CASRLVVFGVGGNTIYF. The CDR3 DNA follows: TGTGCTAGTCGTTTGGTAGTTTTCGGTGTGGGGGGAAACACCATATATTTT.

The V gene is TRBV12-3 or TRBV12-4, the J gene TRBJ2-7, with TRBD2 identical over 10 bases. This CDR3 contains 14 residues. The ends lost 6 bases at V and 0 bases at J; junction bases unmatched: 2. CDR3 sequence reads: CASRVAGGSYEQYF. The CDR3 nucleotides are TGTGCCAGCAGGGTAGCGGGAGGCTCCTACGAGCAGTACTTC.

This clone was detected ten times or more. The CDR3 DNA reads as TGCGCCAGCAGCGAAGGGAGTATTAGCACAGATACGCAGTATTTT. Its protein product is CASSEGSISTDTQYF. This chain links TRBV4-1 with TRBJ2-3; the D gene is possibly TRBD2 (5 bases). The CDR3 has 15 residues. V dropped 5 bases and J dropped 0 bases, with 12 bases sitting between them. The germline gives CDR1 MGHRA, CDR2 YSYEKL.

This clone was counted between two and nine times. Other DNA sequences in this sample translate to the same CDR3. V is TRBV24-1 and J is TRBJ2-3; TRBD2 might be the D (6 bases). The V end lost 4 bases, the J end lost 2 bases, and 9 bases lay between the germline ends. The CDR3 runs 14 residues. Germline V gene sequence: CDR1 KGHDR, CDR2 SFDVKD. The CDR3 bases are TGTGCCACCAGTGACGGGGGAATCACAGATACGCAGTATTTT. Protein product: CATSDGGITDTQYF.

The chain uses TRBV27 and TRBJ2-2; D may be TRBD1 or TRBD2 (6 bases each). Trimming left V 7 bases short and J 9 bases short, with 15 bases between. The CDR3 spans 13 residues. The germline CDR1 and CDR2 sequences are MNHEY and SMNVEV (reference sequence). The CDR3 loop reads CASTGASRWELFF. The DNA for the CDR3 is TGTGCCAGCACGGGGGCCAGCAGGTGGGAGCTGTTTTTT.

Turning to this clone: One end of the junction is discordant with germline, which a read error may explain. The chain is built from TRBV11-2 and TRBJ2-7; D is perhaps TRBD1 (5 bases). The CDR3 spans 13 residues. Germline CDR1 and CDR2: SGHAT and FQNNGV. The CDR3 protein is CSSSFQGFYEQYF. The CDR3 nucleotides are TGTTCCAGCAGCTTCCAGGGATTCTACGAGCAGTACTTC.

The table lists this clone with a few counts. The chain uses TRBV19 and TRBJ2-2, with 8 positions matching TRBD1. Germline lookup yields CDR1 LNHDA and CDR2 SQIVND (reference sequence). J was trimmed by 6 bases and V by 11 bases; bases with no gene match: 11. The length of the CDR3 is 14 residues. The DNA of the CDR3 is TGTGCCTCCATCGGACAGGGATTCGCCGGGGAGCTGTTTTTT. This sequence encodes CASIGQGFAGELFF.

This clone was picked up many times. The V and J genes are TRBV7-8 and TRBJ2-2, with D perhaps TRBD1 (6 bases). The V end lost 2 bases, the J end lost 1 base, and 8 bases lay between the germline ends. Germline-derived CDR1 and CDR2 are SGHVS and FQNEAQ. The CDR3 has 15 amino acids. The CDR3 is CASSLSGQNTGELFF. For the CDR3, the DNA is TGTGCCAGCAGCTTATCGGGACAGAACACCGGGGAGCTGTTTTTT.

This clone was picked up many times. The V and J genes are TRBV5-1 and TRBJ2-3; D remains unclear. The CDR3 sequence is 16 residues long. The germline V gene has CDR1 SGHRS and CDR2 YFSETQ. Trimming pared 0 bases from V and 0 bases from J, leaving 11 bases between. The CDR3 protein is CASSLGKTSSTDTQYF. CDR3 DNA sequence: TGCGCCAGCAGCTTGGGGAAGACGTCTAGCACAGATACGCAGTATTTT. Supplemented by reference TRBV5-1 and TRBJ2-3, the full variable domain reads KAGVTQTPRYLIKTRGQQVTLSCSPISGHRSVSWYQQTPGQGLQFLFEYFSETQRNKGNFPGRFSGRQFSNSRSEMNVSTLELGDSALYLCASSLGKTSSTDTQYFGPGTRLTVL.

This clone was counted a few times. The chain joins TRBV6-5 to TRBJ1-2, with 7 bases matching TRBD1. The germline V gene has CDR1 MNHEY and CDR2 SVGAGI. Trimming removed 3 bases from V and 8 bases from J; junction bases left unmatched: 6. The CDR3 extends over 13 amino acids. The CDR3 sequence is CASSYKGAGGYTF. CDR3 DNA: TGTGCCAGCAGTTATAAGGGGGCGGGAGGCTACACCTTC.

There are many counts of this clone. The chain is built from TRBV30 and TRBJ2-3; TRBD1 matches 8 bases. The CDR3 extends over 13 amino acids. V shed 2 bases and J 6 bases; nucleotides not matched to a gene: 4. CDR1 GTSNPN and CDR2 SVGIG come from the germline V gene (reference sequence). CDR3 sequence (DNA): TGTGCCTGGAGTAGGACAGGGCAGGATACGCAGTATTTT. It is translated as CAWSRTGQDTQYF.

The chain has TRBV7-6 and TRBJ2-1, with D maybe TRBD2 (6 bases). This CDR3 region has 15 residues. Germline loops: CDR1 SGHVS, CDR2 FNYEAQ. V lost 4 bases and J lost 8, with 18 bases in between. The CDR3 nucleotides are TGTGCCAGCAGCTCTTGGGAGGCTAGTAACTATGAGCAGTTCTTC. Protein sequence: CASSSWEASNYEQFF.

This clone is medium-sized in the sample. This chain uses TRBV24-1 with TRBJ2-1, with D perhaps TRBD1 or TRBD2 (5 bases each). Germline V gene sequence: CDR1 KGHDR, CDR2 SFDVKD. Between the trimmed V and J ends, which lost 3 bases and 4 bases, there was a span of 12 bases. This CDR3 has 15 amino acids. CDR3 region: CATSDPGRLYNEQFF. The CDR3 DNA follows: TGTGCCACCAGTGATCCGGGACGGTTGTACAATGAGCAGTTCTTC.

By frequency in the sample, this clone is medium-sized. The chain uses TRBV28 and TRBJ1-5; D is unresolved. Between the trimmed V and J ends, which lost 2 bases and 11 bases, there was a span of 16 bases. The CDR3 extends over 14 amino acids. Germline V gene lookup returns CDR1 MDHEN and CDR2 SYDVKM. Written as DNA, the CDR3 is TGTGCCAGCAGTTTAATATCCCTCGCGAGAGCCCAGCATTTT. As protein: CASSLISLARAQHF.

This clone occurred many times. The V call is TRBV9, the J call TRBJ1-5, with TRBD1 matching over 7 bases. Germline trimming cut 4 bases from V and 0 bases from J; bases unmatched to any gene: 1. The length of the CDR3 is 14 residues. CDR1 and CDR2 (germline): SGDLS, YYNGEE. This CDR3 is CASSTGDSNQPQHF. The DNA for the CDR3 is TGTGCCAGCAGCACAGGGGATAGCAATCAGCCCCAGCATTTT.